Below are 13 T cell receptor beta chains sequenced from a single sample in a study of cytomegalovirus exposure and HLA in healthy donors. The primer mix had 60 Vbeta and 13 Jbeta primers. TCRdb's copy holds only in-frame clones and misses some; the assay was immunoSEQ multiplex PCR. Here the sample spans 200,000 to 250,000 clones, approximately 82% being singletons. Sequenced: PBMCs. The receptors shown here come from a man younger than 35 in good health and CMV-seronegative.

The chain has TRBV9 and TRBJ2-7, with D possibly TRBD1 on 5 matching bases. Per germline, CDR1 SGDLS and CDR2 YYNGEE. V lost 3 bases and J 2 bases, leaving 9 bases between the germline ends. This CDR3 spans 13 amino acids. The CDR3 region has the DNA TGTGCCAGCAGCGCGGAGACAGCCTACGAGCAGTACTTC. This codes for CASSAETAYEQYF. Full variable domain (rest looked up from reference TRBV9 and TRBJ2-7): DSGVTQTPKHLITATGQRVTLRCSPRSGDLSVYWYQQSLDQGLQFLIQYYNGEERAKGNILERFSAQQFPDLHSELNLSSLELGDSALYFCASSAETAYEQYFGPGTRLTVT.

This clone appeared a single time. This chain joins TRBV27 and TRBJ2-1; unclear D gene. The length of the CDR3 is 12 residues. V dropped 6 bases and J dropped 3 bases, with 6 bases sitting between them. Germline-derived CDR1 and CDR2 are MNHEY and SMNVEV (reference sequence). The CDR3: CASRSNYNEQFF. The CDR3 DNA reads as TGTGCCAGCAGATCCAACTACAATGAGCAGTTCTTC.

The J gene is TRBJ1-2, the V gene TRBV13, with unresolved D. Trimming cost V 6 bases and J 4 bases, with 12 bases left between them. The CDR3 has 13 residues. Looked up from germline, CDR1 is PRHDT and CDR2 is FYEKMQ (reference sequence). CDR3 in amino acids: CASSGSPGYGYTF. The CDR3 DNA reads as TGTGCCAGCAGTGGAAGCCCAGGCTATGGCTACACCTTC.

V usage is TRBV7-2 and J usage is TRBJ1-1; 12 positions match TRBD1. V shed 4 bases and J 5 bases; nucleotides not matched to a gene: 5. This CDR3 has 15 residues. Looked up from germline, CDR1 is SGHTA and CDR2 is FQGNSA. CDR3 in amino acids: CASSSGQGAGTEAFF. As DNA, the CDR3 is TGTGCCAGCAGCTCGGGACAGGGGGCGGGAACTGAAGCTTTCTTT.

This chain links TRBV2 with TRBJ2-3, with 7 bases fitting TRBD2. The CDR3 spans 17 residues. V shed 0 bases, J shed 0 bases, and the junction held 6 bases outside the gene matches. CDR1 is SNHLY and CDR2 is FYNNEI in the germline V gene. The CDR3 spells CASSEAGLAVSTDTQYF. For the CDR3, the DNA is TGTGCCAGCAGTGAAGCTGGGCTAGCGGTTAGCACAGATACGCAGTATTTT.

The chain has TRBV6-5 and TRBJ2-1; 7 positions match TRBD1. The CDR3 is 16 residues long. The germline V gene has CDR1 MNHEY and CDR2 SVGAGI. The trim removed 4 bases at V and 0 bases at J, leaving 6 bases unmatched. The CDR3 is CASSSREGASYNEQFF. The CDR3 DNA follows: TGTGCCAGCAGTTCCAGAGAGGGGGCCTCCTACAATGAGCAGTTCTTC.

This rearrangement joins TRBV6-5 to TRBJ2-7, with no clear D. Germline assignment: CDR1 MNHEY and CDR2 SVGAGI. Trimming stripped 0 bases from V and 2 bases from J, with 11 bases between. The CDR3 has 15 amino acids. The CDR3 reads CASSYSVADTYEQYF. Here the CDR3 DNA reads TGTGCCAGCAGTTACTCCGTGGCTGATACCTACGAGCAGTACTTC.

The chain links TRBV4-1 to TRBJ1-4; D is unclear. Germline V gene lookup returns CDR1 MGHRA and CDR2 YSYEKL. The CDR3 is made up of 15 amino acids. The V and J ends lost 0 bases and 6 bases respectively, with 11 bases between them. The CDR3 nucleotides read TGCGCCAGCAGCCAAGATCCGTGGGGAGATGAAAAACTGTTTTTT. It is translated as CASSQDPWGDEKLFF.

The rearrangement joins TRBV29-1 to TRBJ1-2; possible D gene TRBD1, 5 bases. CDR3 size: 12 residues. The ends were cut back, 4 bases at V and 8 bases at J, with 14 bases in the middle. Looked up from germline, CDR1 is SQVTM and CDR2 is ANQGSEA. Here the CDR3 DNA reads TGCAGCGTTGGAGGGGACTTCTGGGGCTACACCTTC. Translation gives CSVGGDFWGYTF. Using reference TRBV29-1 and TRBJ1-2 for the parts outside the CDR3, the full variable domain is SAVISQKPSRDICQRGTSLTIQCQVDSQVTMMFWYRQQPGQSLTLIATANQGSEATYESGFVIDKFPISRPNLTFSTLTVSNMSPEDSSIYLCSVGGDFWGYTFGSGTRLTVV.

J is TRBJ1-1 and V is TRBV6-1, with D unclear. CDR3 length equals 12 residues. Germline assignment: CDR1 MNHNS and CDR2 SASEGT. The germline V and J ends were trimmed by 8 bases and 5 bases, with 12 bases remaining between them. Written as DNA, the CDR3 is TGTGCCAGCGGTAAATCGGGTACTGAAGCTTTCTTT. Translating gives CASGKSGTEAFF.

The chain carries TRBV28 and TRBJ1-2; D might be TRBD1 (5 bases). Germline CDR1 and CDR2: MDHEN and SYDVKM. The CDR3 runs to 14 residues. V gave up 4 bases and J gave up 6 bases, with 15 bases separating them. CDR3 region: CASSSPRAGNGYTF. The CDR3 coding sequence is TGTGCCAGCAGTTCCCCCAGGGCAGGGAATGGCTACACCTTC.

The chain combines TRBV30 with TRBJ2-5, with TRBD1 matching over 7 bases. V lost 5 bases, J lost 4 bases, and 7 bases stayed unmatched. The CDR3 is 13 residues long. Germline V gives CDR1 GTSNPN, CDR2 SVGIG (reference sequence). CDR3: CAWGQAGGETQYF. As DNA, the CDR3 is TGTGCCTGGGGCCAGGCAGGGGGAGAGACCCAGTACTTC.

This clone has a single count. The chain has TRBV5-1 and TRBJ2-7, with 12 bases that match TRBD2. CDR1 and CDR2 (germline): SGHRS, YFSETQ. V gave up 4 bases and J gave up 7 bases; unmatched junction bases: 6. This CDR3 has 14 residues. Here the CDR3 reads CASSQGLAGREQYF. DNA of the CDR3: TGCGCCAGCAGCCAAGGACTAGCGGGAAGGGAGCAGTACTTC.